This T cell receptor (beta chain) was observed in a study of blood T cell repertoires in COVID-19. Study-level background: There were acute and convalescent COVID-19 samples, and they came from the United States, Italy and Spain. PBMCs, B-cell-depleted T cells, or T cells provided the cDNA or gDNA that made up the material.

As processed by the authors: Reference gene primer amplification gave estimated nucleated cell counts. Only in-frame clones appear in the TCRdb table, and some are missing; sequencing was by immunoSEQ multiplex PCR. The V and J calls and clone size are taken from that table; D and trimming were inferred from the DNA. The sample gives some 150,000 clones, approximately 86% of which show up once; 0.9% to 0.95% is in the top ten. This clonotype originated in a woman in her forties or fifties with acute or convalescent COVID-19. The material sequenced was peripheral blood.

CDR3 in DNA: TGCGCCAGCAGCTTCGGGGGGCTGCCGACCGGGGAGCTGTTTTTT. It yields the protein CASSFGGLPTGELFF. The chain links TRBV5-1 to TRBJ2-2; tentative D call: TRBD2 (7 bases). With 2 bases removed from V and 5 bases from J, the gap between germline ends came to 13 bases. CDR3 length: 15 amino acids. CDR1 SGHRS and CDR2 YFSETQ come from the germline V gene.